This is a list of T cell receptor beta chains from one sample in a study of T cell repertoires in cytomegalovirus infection. TCRdb redid the calling of the reads with MiXCR, one entry per CDR3 protein. The data hold hundreds of thousands of distinct CDR3 sequences, with 35% observed a single time. Material for sequencing was PBMCs. These receptors were taken from a human donor in good health (CMV status not recorded). Some clones in this sample may be carry-over from other donors' samples. The CDR3 runs from the conserved cysteine through the conserved F or W. D genes are given only for firm matches. The size of a clone is reported for some rows only, either as once, few or many, or as a class for expanded clones.

CDR3aa	CDR3nt	d_gene	len	abundance	v_gene	j_gene
CSVVVSGSSNEQFF	TGCAGCGTTGTGGTTAGCGGGAGCTCTAATGAGCAGTTCTTC	TRBD2	14	.	TRBV29-1	TRBJ2-1
CASSFRGARTDTQYF	TGTGCCAGCAGCTTTCGAGGGGCCCGGACAGATACGCAGTATTTT	.	15	many	TRBV7-2	TRBJ2-3
CSVDSGRAGDGELFF	TGCAGCGTTGATAGCGGGAGGGCCGGGGACGGGGAGCTGTTTTTT	TRBD2	15	few	TRBV29-1	TRBJ2-2
CASSPFAVQETQYF	TGTGCCAGCAGTCCATTCGCAGTCCAAGAGACCCAGTACTTC	.	14	.	TRBV28	TRBJ2-5
CASSWDSPNEQFF	TGTGCCAGCAGCTGGGACAGCCCTAATGAGCAGTTCTTC	TRBD1	13	few	TRBV2	TRBJ2-1
CASDRSGVHNEQFF	TGTGCCAGCGATAGGTCCGGAGTCCACAATGAGCAGTTCTTC	.	14	.	TRBV2	TRBJ2-1
CASGLERGPYEQYF	TGTGCTAGTGGTTTGGAGAGAGGACCCTACGAGCAGTACTTC	.	14	once	TRBV12-5	TRBJ2-7
CSVGTGLNTEAFF	TGCAGCGTTGGCACAGGCCTGAACACTGAAGCTTTCTTT	.	13	.	TRBV29-1	TRBJ1-1
CASSLIVGLSRSRETQYF	TGTGCCAGCAGTTTAATTGTAGGGCTGAGTCGTTCCCGAGAGACCCAGTACTTC	.	18	few	TRBV28	TRBJ2-5
CASIPNNPTGELFF	TGTGCCAGTATCCCCAATAATCCCACCGGGGAGCTGTTTTTT	.	14	.	TRBV19	TRBJ2-2
CASRRRRTSGGNTGELFF	TGTGCCAGCAGACGAAGACGGACTAGCGGGGGCAACACCGGGGAGCTGTTTTTT	TRBD2	18	.	TRBV6-2/TRBV6-3	TRBJ2-2
CASSPPGTFEAFF	TGTGCCAGCAGCCCACCGGGGACATTTGAAGCTTTCTTT	.	13	many	TRBV7-9	TRBJ1-1
CASSEWGTGVFF	TGTGCCAGCAGTGAATGGGGGACAGGGGTGTTTTTT	TRBD1	12	few	TRBV2	TRBJ1-4
CASSSPTESDEQFF	TGTGCCAGCAGCTCACCCACAGAGAGCGATGAGCAGTTCTTC	.	14	.	TRBV7-8	TRBJ2-1
CASSTGQSSIYGYTF	TGTGCCAGCAGCACGGGACAGAGCTCTATCTATGGCTACACCTTC	TRBD1	15	.	TRBV11-2	TRBJ1-2
CASSVDPSSYEQYF	TGTGCCAGCAGTGTAGACCCTAGCTCCTACGAGCAGTACTTC	.	14	.	TRBV12-3/TRBV12-4	TRBJ2-7
CASSLKGRRYGYTF	TGTGCCAGCAGTTTAAAAGGCAGGAGATATGGCTACACCTTC	.	14	.	TRBV12-3/TRBV12-4	TRBJ1-2
CATSDPGQGSKNIQYF	TGTGCCACCAGTGACCCCGGACAGGGATCCAAAAACATTCAGTACTTC	TRBD1	16	few	TRBV24-1	TRBJ2-4
CASSLRADGSNQPQHF	TGTGCCAGCAGCTTGCGAGCGGACGGTAGCAATCAGCCCCAGCATTTT	.	16	many	TRBV5-5	TRBJ1-5
CASNPDRGSVGTF	TGTGCCAGCAACCCGGACAGGGGCTCTGTGGGGACCTTC	TRBD1	13	once	TRBV12-3/TRBV12-4	TRBJ1-2
CASSLGQGQGWAQYF	TGCGCCAGCAGCTTGGGGCAAGGACAGGGCTGGGCCCAGTACTTC	TRBD1	15	few	TRBV5-1	TRBJ2-5
CASIRMNTEAFF	TGTGCCAGCATCCGTATGAACACTGAAGCTTTCTTT	.	12	.	TRBV2	TRBJ1-1
CASSLVVTAGKEGDTQYF	TGTGCCAGCAGCTTAGTTGTTACAGCCGGGAAGGAGGGAGATACGCAGTATTTT	.	18	.	TRBV7-9	TRBJ2-3
CASSFQTGGGGYEQYF	TGTGCCAGCAGCTTTCAGACAGGGGGGGGAGGTTACGAGCAGTACTTC	TRBD1	16	many	TRBV7-2	TRBJ2-7
CSVELPGEGAVHF	TGCAGCGTTGAACTCCCCGGGGAAGGGGCGGTCCACTTT	.	13	few	TRBV29-1	TRBJ1-6
CASSLVGLEAFF	TGTGCCAGCAGCTTAGTAGGGCTTGAAGCTTTCTTT	.	12	many	TRBV7-2	TRBJ1-1
CASSYSGQGGSPLHF	TGTGCCAGCAGTTACTCGGGACAGGGAGGTTCACCCCTCCACTTT	TRBD1	15	once	TRBV6-2/TRBV6-3	TRBJ1-6
CASSQPAAADTQYF	TGTGCCAGCAGCCAGCCGGCAGCCGCAGATACGCAGTATTTT	.	14	.	TRBV7-9	TRBJ2-3